The TCR beta chain described here comes from a study of CD8 T cells in Susac syndrome. Turning to the study itself: Sequenced Susac syndrome patients included about six with active disease and roughly 8 who were in remission.

This clonotype was recorded many times. With random hexamers, reverse transcription was performed on about 0.5 to 1 ug of RNA. The amplification used immunoSEQ multiplex PCR on TCR beta CDR3; it spanned 54 Vbeta and 13 Jbeta. TCRdb recomputed calls from the immunoSEQ multiplex PCR reads with MiXCR, one row per CDR3 protein. This table has 85,000 to 95,000 distinct CDR3 sequences, around 94% appearing once. Germline loops: CDR1 MNHNS, CDR2 SASEGT. This CDR3 comprises 14 residues. Trimming stripped 6 bases from V and 10 bases from J, with 19 bases between. Sequencing targeted TCR beta in blood CD8+ and CD4+ T cells. TEMRA cells were FACS-enriched, and CD8+ and CD4+ T cells were isolated negatively.

The specimen was CD4+ T cells from PBMCs. This clonotype was sampled from a human donor with Susac syndrome. The chain joins TRBV6-1 to TRBJ2-1; D not resolved. The CDR3 loop reads CASSLGWLPWEQFF. CDR3 sequence (DNA): TGTGCCAGCAGCCTCGGGTGGCTGCCTTGGGAGCAGTTCTTC.